These T cell receptor beta chains were read from a single sample in a study of CD8+ T cells in alopecia areata. Measured with immunoSEQ multiplex PCR; TCRdb has only the in-frame clones, and not every one. This sample has 90,000 to 100,000 clones, with roughly three fifths found just once. Sequenced here: CD8+ T cells sorted from blood, sampled at week 4, from a patient treated with tofacitinib. Every receptor here comes from a human donor with alopecia areata. Both conserved end residues are part of each CDR3. The D gene is left open where the match is weak.

V	D	J	CDR3
TRBV6-5	.	TRBJ1-2	CASSYSKQGSGGYTF
TRBV15	TRBD1	TRBJ1-1	CATSRDRAGSTEAFF
TRBV25-1	.	TRBJ1-1	CASRSPGAIEAFF
TRBV13	TRBD1	TRBJ1-1	CASSLGGTGGPNTEAFF
TRBV11-2	TRBD2	TRBJ2-2	CASSLRTSGVYTGELFF
TRBV5-1	.	TRBJ1-1	CASSLVGLMNTEAFF
TRBV7-7	TRBD1	TRBJ2-2	CASSSDGQGGNTGELFF
TRBV6-5	.	TRBJ2-7	CASSYGDSYEQYF
TRBV29-1	.	TRBJ1-2	CSVVEQGSYYGYTF
TRBV30	.	TRBJ1-1	CARQAGLNTEAFF
TRBV29-1	TRBD2	TRBJ2-1	CSVEGVLAGEISSYNEQFF
TRBV5-1	.	TRBJ2-7	CASSLGSPYEQYF
TRBV9	TRBD2	TRBJ2-5	CASTSETSGEVETQYF
TRBV14	TRBD1	TRBJ1-2	CASSRDRSNYGYTF
TRBV19	.	TRBJ1-5	CASSMWDSNQPQHF